Here is one T cell receptor beta chain with its context. This clone's antigen is unknown. No qualities accompany the bases; no much larger clone lies one base away. The source of the sample is a study of cytomegalovirus exposure and HLA in healthy donors (dated by TCRdb to 2016 to 2017). Regarding the study in general: According to an earlier analysis of several hundred of the donors, some 170 million T cells yielded roughly 110 million unique TCR beta sequences and 276 Gb of sequence data. An early release covering some 640 HLA-typed donors comprised about 320 gigabases of sequencing data and some 79 million unique TCR sequences. Among the roughly 390 genotyped donors, around 81% belonged to the genetic ancestry cluster associated with self-reported Caucasian donors. The study aimed to test whether cataloging public T cell receptors could reveal signatures of past pathogen exposure. The study used immunosequencing to profile the T cell repertoires of 666 subjects and linked those repertoires to cytomegalovirus serostatus. Along with the roughly 670-subject first cohort, a separate validation cohort of over a hundred different subjects was used. The study combined high-throughput TCR immunosequencing, statistical association of individual TCRs with disease status, and machine learning to predict cytomegalovirus infection status. In a later analysis, previously published TCR beta repertoires from 670 or so donors were re-analyzed and high-resolution HLA genotyping was added so that TCR occurrence patterns could be studied. Rather than drawing on any new phenotypic data, the later analysis identified candidate immune exposures from TCR beta sequences and the way those sequences occurred across donors. An earlier analysis of around 640 of the donors used high-throughput TCR beta sequencing to judge whether each TCR beta V gene segment behaved as functional or pseudogenic. Donor age, sex, ethnicity and CMV serostatus were compiled together with the repertoire data. A later genetic analysis used genome-wide SNP genotypes for about three fifths of the 666 donors, treating that subset as a discovery cohort. All discovery cohort repertoires had been generated on a single sequencing platform. Both class I and class II loci were covered by HLA typing, at four-digit resolution. The number of donors typed differed by locus, with roughly 629-640 for A, B, C, DRB1 and DQB1, approximately 500 for DQA1, 606 for DPA1, and around 450 for DPB1. About five DR-DQ haplotypes were treated as single units for association and clustering because of strong linkage in the cohort. On average, roughly 250,000 unique TCR beta nucleotide sequences were sequenced per donor among about 400 genotyped donors of the cohort, with roughly 18% of those sequences being non-productive.

The investigation overall reported the following: Cytomegalovirus status was reported to be diagnosed by the classifier with high specificity and sensitivity in both the original and validation cohorts. According to a later analysis, most CMV-associated TCR beta chains appeared to be HLA-restricted, and the HLA associations seemed to be driven largely by CMV exposure. Correlated functional status among segregating V segments might be attributable to linkage disequilibrium, but an unknown experimental factor could not be ruled out. A later genetic analysis reported fewer N-insertions in productive TCRs among donors in an Asian-associated ancestry cluster than the roughly 700-donor mean. Some IMGT-functional V segments, including TRBV6-2 and TRBV6-3, could not be distinguished by the 87-base-pair reads and were therefore excluded. Most TCR sequences were observed very rarely across donors, whereas some public TCRs were present in many individuals. In vitro tests confirmed that a few of the cytomegalovirus-associated TCR beta chains recognize cytomegalovirus antigens. The earlier analysis of some 540 of the donors excluded 15 to 20 rarely observed V segments, including chromosome 9 orphons, because counts were too low. In a later analysis, TCR association rates were found to vary across HLA loci, with the most associated TCRs seen for DRB1 alleles and the fewest for HLA-C alleles. In a later genetic analysis, a missense DCLRE1C variant was associated with V-gene and J-gene trimming of TCR beta chains, and the association was replicated in an independent cohort. The authors suggested that the approach could potentially be extended to other disease states and immunological phenotypes. When HLA alleles, especially DR and DQ, strongly co-occurred, TCR associations were difficult to assign to individual alleles. A total of 150 or so TCR beta chains were listed by the study as associated with cytomegalovirus. HLA typing was unavailable for some donors at each locus, so association tests used only the typed subset. For the cohort, immune exposure information was limited to CMV serostatus. In a later analysis, HLA-associated TCR beta chains were found to be more clonally expanded and to have lower generation probabilities than equally common non-associated chains. In a later analysis, 15,000 to 20,000 TCR beta sequences were associated with specific HLA alleles at a false discovery rate of 0.05. Only TCR beta chains were sequenced in this cohort, and the absence of alpha or paired-chain data limited detectable features. In a later analysis, several top co-occurrence clusters were reported to appear linked to parvovirus B19, influenza, CMV and Epstein-Barr virus. A further reported finding was that TCR beta sequences accurately predicted the HLA-A and HLA-B alleles for most subjects in the first cohort. An earlier analysis of around 540 of the donors showed that most TCR beta V segments appeared in productive rearrangements either about 87% or about 30% of the time, which broadly matched IMGT annotations. Sequencing depth was assumed to be roughly uniform across donors in the presence/absence analyses, though that assumption may not hold. A cluster of highly shared sequence variants was judged likely to be a technical artifact of the sequencing pipeline.

There are 15 amino acids in the CDR3, from cysteine to phenylalanine inclusive. Just the 45-base CDR3 DNA is kept, in frame starting at base 1. Based on the germline V gene, the CDR1 and CDR2 sequences are MNHEY and SVGAGI. The junction shows trimming of 5 bases on V and 0 bases on J, plus 11 bases between the germline ends. The cohort comprised fewer than 750 healthy bone marrow donors. All cohort members were sampled while nominally healthy, although unrecorded immune exposures were likely present. CMV serostatus was recorded as positive for roughly 290 and negative for about 55% of the roughly 700 cohort members, whereas no CMV serostatus was recorded for the donor in question. Each donor provided a peripheral blood sample, and peripheral blood mononuclear cells were used for TCR beta sequencing. Genomic DNA was extracted from the blood cell samples with the Qiagen DNeasy Blood Extraction Kit.

The library was made by the immunoSEQ multiplex PCR assay. A mixture of 60 forward primers for TCR Vbeta segments and 13 reverse primers for TCR Jbeta segments was used in the multiplex PCR. The CDR3 region of rearranged TCR beta genes was amplified from genomic DNA by a multiplex PCR assay. The Illumina HiSeq System was used to sequence the amplified TCR beta libraries as 87-base-pair reads. The source study handled its data this way. In a later analysis, tens of millions of unique TCR beta chains were counted across the 690 or so repertoires, and roughly 10 million of these chains were shared by at least two donors. Raw reads were error-corrected and collapsed into unique sequences by a nearest-neighbor algorithm in which closely related sequences were merged to remove PCR and sequencing errors. CDR3 sequences were aligned to IMGT reference sequences to assign V, D and J gene segments. For a sequence to be retained, a match of at least six nucleotides to both a V gene segment and a J gene segment was required. A rearrangement counted as productive if the CDR3 had no stop codons and remained in frame with V and J, and every other rearrangement counted as non-productive. Following IMGT convention, CDR3 was defined as the stretch from the second conserved V-encoded cysteine to the conserved J-encoded phenylalanine. The earlier analysis of about 570 of the donors excluded any sequence lacking an unambiguous match to a single V gene segment. An earlier analysis of 587 of the donors classified V segments as functional when productive rearrangements were above 56.7% and as segregating when the standard deviation between donors was above 5%. A statistical classification framework was developed to diagnose cytomegalovirus status using the catalog of TCR beta chain sequences. V and J gene assignment, in a later analysis, came from comparing TCR nucleotide sequences with IMGT/GENE-DB human TR gene sequences. A later analysis assigned CDR3 sequences and most-parsimonious VDJ recombination scenarios with the TCRdist pipeline. A later analysis defined each TCR beta chain by its CDR3 amino acid sequence plus V-gene family, and excluded reads lacking a unique V-gene family. A later analysis removed several hundred highly shared, low-generation-probability nucleotide sequences to deal with suspected cross-contamination and a sequencing artifact. For each public chain, a later analysis derived a clonal expansion index from normalized ranks of inferred template counts within each repertoire. Generation probabilities in a later analysis came from a VDJ recombination model fitted to out-of-frame rearrangements, and those results were checked against IGoR. Hypergeometric tests were used in a later analysis to score TCR-TCR, TCR-HLA and TCR-CMV co-occurrence, with a repertoire-size bias correction applied to the TCR pairs. A later analysis estimated false discovery rates by permuting HLA or CMV assignments 20 times. In a later analysis, co-occurring TCRs were grouped with DBSCAN, and TCRdist sequence similarity was added when clustering was performed within HLA-allele-positive subsets. For co-occurrence clustering, repertoires with fewer than 30,000 or more than 120,000 public chains were excluded, along with about five repertoires with anomalous nucleotide sharing. TCRdb carries this immuneACCESS record with in-frame sequences only. Its versions omit some clonotypes, under half of them owing to an unresolved V gene in the studies checked, with the rest unexplained. That table is the source of V, J and clone size, and D and trimming were worked out from the DNA. The sample data list about 130,000 clones, and 80% of these were observed just once. Approximately 1% of the sample lies in the top ten.

Sequenced input: PBMCs. The rearrangement joined TRBV6-5 to TRBJ2-4; a tentative D match to TRBD1 spans 5 bases. The clonotype comes from a human donor in good health. Here the CDR3 is given as CASSPDRLAKNIQYF. The DNA sequence is TGTGCCAGCAGTCCTGACAGACTAGCCAAAAACATTCAGTACTTC.